The source of this T cell receptor beta chain is a study of blood T cell repertoires in COVID-19. The V and J ends lost 6 bases and 3 bases respectively, with 18 bases between them. The CDR3 sequence is 15 residues long. Germline V lookup: CDR1 SGHRS, CDR2 YFSETQ. The method was immunoSEQ multiplex PCR; TCRdb's version includes in-frame clones alone and lacks a portion of them. There are about 110,000 clones in the sample; approximately 88% occur only once, and about 8.1% lies in the top ten. Sequenced sample: peripheral blood. The rearrangement links TRBV5-1 to TRBJ1-1; perhaps TRBD1 as D (5 bases). This TCR derives from a woman between 40 and 55 years old with acute or convalescent COVID-19. DNA of the CDR3: TGCGCCAGCACCCAAGGCGGGGGTGGGTACACTGAAGCTTTCTTT. It codes for CASTQGGGGYTEAFF.